Below are 4 T cell receptor beta chains sequenced from a single sample in a study of cytomegalovirus exposure and HLA in healthy donors. The PCR made use of 60 Vbeta and 13 Jbeta primers. TCRdb's copy holds only in-frame clones and misses some; the assay was immunoSEQ multiplex PCR. Of a few hundred thousand clones in the sample, about 83% are singletons; the top ten hold around a sixth. Specimen: PBMCs. These TCRs come from a man aged 40-50 years in good health and CMV-seronegative.

This chain joins TRBV2 and TRBJ2-1; D perhaps matches TRBD1 (6 bases). There are 16 residues in the CDR3. With 7 bases removed from V and 1 base from J, the gap between germline ends came to 17 bases. The V gene's germline CDR1 is SNHLY and CDR2 FYNNEI. The DNA for the CDR3 is TGTGCCAGCAAAGTCAGGGGCGATATGTCCTACAATGAGCAGTTCTTC. This gives the protein CASKVRGDMSYNEQFF.

V gene TRBV7-9 combines with J gene TRBJ1-2; D is unresolved. The CDR3 has 14 amino acids. Germline CDR1 SEHNR, CDR2 FQNEAQ (reference sequence). DNA of the CDR3: TGTTCCCAGACGTCTGGCAGGTCTAACTATGGCTACACCTTC. Amino acid sequence: CSQTSGRSNYGYTF.

The chain recombines TRBV7-3 with TRBJ2-1, with 11 bases fitting TRBD2. V shed 5 bases and J 6 bases; nucleotides not matched to a gene: 6. Germline-derived CDR1 and CDR2 are SGHTA and FQGTGA. The CDR3 sequence is 15 residues long. CDR3 DNA: TGTGCCAGCAGCAGCCATAGCGGGGGGGCCAATGAGCAGTTCTTC. Protein product: CASSSHSGGANEQFF. Variable domain in full (rest from reference TRBV7-3 and TRBJ2-1): GAGVSQTPSNKVTEKGKYVELRCDPISGHTALYWYRQSLGQGPEFLIYFQGTGAADDSGLPNDRFFAVRPEGSVSTLKIQRTERGDSAVYLCASSSHSGGANEQFFGPGTRLTVL.

The chain employs TRBV5-5 and TRBJ1-5; 11 nucleotides agree with TRBD1. Unmatched junction bases numbered 3, after V lost 3 bases and J lost 4 bases. The CDR3 loop spans 15 amino acids. The germline CDR1 and CDR2 sequences are SGHKS and YYEKEE (reference sequence). This CDR3 is CASSWDRGGNQPQHF. In DNA form, the CDR3 reads TGTGCCAGCAGCTGGGACAGGGGGGGAAATCAGCCCCAGCATTTT.